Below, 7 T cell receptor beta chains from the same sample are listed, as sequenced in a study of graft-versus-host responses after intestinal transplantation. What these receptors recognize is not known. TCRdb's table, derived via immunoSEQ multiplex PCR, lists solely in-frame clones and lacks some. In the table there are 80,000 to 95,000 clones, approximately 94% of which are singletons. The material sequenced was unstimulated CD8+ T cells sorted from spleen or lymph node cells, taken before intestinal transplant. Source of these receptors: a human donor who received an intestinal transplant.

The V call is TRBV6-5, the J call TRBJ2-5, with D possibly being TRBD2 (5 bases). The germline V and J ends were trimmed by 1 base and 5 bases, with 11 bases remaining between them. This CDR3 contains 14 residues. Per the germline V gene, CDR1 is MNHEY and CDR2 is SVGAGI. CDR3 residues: CASSYFSSSETQYF. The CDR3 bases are TGTGCCAGCAGTTACTTTTCTAGCTCCGAGACCCAGTACTTC.

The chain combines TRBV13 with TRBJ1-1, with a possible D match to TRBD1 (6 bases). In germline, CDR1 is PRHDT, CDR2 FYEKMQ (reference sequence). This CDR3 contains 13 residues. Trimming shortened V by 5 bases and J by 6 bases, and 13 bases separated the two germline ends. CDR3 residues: CASSVQGGAEAFF. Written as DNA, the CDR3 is TGTGCCAGCAGCGTACAGGGAGGGGCTGAAGCTTTCTTT. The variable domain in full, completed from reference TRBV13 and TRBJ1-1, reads AAGVIQSPRHLIKEKRETATLKCYPIPRHDTVYWYQQGPGQDPQFLISFYEKMQSDKGSIPDRFSAQQFSDYHSELNMSSLELGDSALYFCASSVQGGAEAFFGQGTRLTVV.

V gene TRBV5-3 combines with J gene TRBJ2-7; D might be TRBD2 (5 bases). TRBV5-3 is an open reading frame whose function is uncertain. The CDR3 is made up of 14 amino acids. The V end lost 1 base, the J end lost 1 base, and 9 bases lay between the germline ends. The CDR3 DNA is TGTGCCAGAAGCTTGTTAAGAGGGTCCTACGAGCAGTACTTC. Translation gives CARSLLRGSYEQYF.

CDR3 nucleotides: TGTGCCAGCAGCTTAGGGCGCGTAGGGGGGGCCCACGAGCAGTACTTC. Translation gives CASSLGRVGGAHEQYF. This chain connects TRBV11-2 to TRBJ2-7, with D tentatively TRBD2 (7 bases). Trimming stripped 1 base from V and 5 bases from J, with 18 bases between. Germline CDR1 SGHAT, CDR2 FQNNGV. The CDR3 sequence is 16 residues long.

The CDR3 sequence: CASSEYEYEQYF. As DNA, the CDR3 is TGTGCCAGCAGTGAATATGAGTACGAGCAGTACTTC. The J gene is TRBJ2-7, the V gene TRBV25-1; unclear D gene. The CDR3 has 12 amino acids. Germline-derived CDR1 and CDR2 are MGHDK and SYGVNS. V was shortened by 0 bases and J by 4 bases, with 4 bases between the two germline ends.

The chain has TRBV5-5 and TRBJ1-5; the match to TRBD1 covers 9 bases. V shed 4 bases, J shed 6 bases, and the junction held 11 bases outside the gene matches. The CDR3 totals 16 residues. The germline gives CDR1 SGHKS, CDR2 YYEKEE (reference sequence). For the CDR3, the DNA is TGTGCCAGCAGCCAAATCTGGACAGGGGTTAGTCAGCCCCAGCATTTT. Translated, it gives CASSQIWTGVSQPQHF.

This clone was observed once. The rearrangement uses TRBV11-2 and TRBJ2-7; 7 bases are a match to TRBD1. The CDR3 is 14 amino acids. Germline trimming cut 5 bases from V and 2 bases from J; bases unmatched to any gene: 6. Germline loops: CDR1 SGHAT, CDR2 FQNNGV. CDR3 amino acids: CASSLYRGPYEQYF. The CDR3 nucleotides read TGTGCCAGCAGCCTTTACAGGGGCCCCTACGAGCAGTACTTC.